A selection of T cell receptor beta chains follows, all from one sample in a study of T-cell reconstitution after alpha-beta-depleted transplantation in children. TCRdb re-called the PCR reads with MiXCR, one entry per CDR3 protein. Here the sample spans a few hundred thousand distinct CDR3 sequences, 43% being singletons. This specimen consisted of PBMCs, obtained before TCRalphabeta/CD19-depleted stem cell transplant. These receptors originate from a girl aged 2 to 10 with aplastic anemia, due to receive a stem cell transplant. The CDR3 runs from the conserved cysteine through the conserved F or W. D genes are given only for firm matches. Not all rows give a size; the values are once, few, many and, for expanded clones, a class.

D gene: .; J gene: TRBJ2-1; V gene: TRBV19; clone size: many; CDR3 DNA: TGTGCCAGTAGTATGTTTGGACAGACAAAAGCCTACAATGAGCAGTTCTTC; CDR3 protein: CASSMFGQTKAYNEQFF
D gene: .; J gene: TRBJ1-2; V gene: TRBV6-1; clone size: few; CDR3 DNA: TGTGCCAGCAGCCAATCGCCAAGGACTCTCCTCGTCGATGGTGGCTACACCTTC; CDR3 protein: CASSQSPRTLLVDGGYTF
D gene: TRBD2; J gene: TRBJ2-1; V gene: TRBV19; clone size: .; CDR3 DNA: TGTGCCAGTGGGTCGCGGGGGAGGAGCTACAATGAGCAGTTCTTC; CDR3 protein: CASGSRGRSYNEQFF
D gene: .; J gene: TRBJ1-1; V gene: TRBV7-9; clone size: .; CDR3 DNA: TGTGCCAGCAGCTCTCCGGGCGAGAACACTGAAGCTTTCTTT; CDR3 protein: CASSSPGENTEAFF
D gene: TRBD2; J gene: TRBJ2-1; V gene: TRBV15; clone size: many; CDR3 DNA: TGTGCCACCAGCAGAGATGGCCTAGCGGGAAATGAGCAGTTCTTC; CDR3 protein: CATSRDGLAGNEQFF
D gene: .; J gene: TRBJ2-7; V gene: TRBV9; clone size: few; CDR3 DNA: TGTGCCAGCAGCGCGAACCTGCAGGGTTTTGGTACCTACGAGCAGTACTTC; CDR3 protein: CASSANLQGFGTYEQYF
D gene: TRBD2; J gene: TRBJ2-1; V gene: TRBV5-1; clone size: .; CDR3 DNA: TGCGCCAGCAGCTTGGGAGCGGGACTTCTCAATGAGCAGTTCTTC; CDR3 protein: CASSLGAGLLNEQFF
D gene: TRBD1; J gene: TRBJ2-3; V gene: TRBV20-1; clone size: .; CDR3 DNA: TGCAGTGCCTGGGACAGGGTCACCGCAGATACGCAGTATTTT; CDR3 protein: CSAWDRVTADTQYF
D gene: TRBD2; J gene: TRBJ2-3; V gene: TRBV28; clone size: many; CDR3 DNA: TGTGCCAGCAGAGCGGGAGGGCCCAGAGATACGCAGTATTTT; CDR3 protein: CASRAGGPRDTQYF
D gene: TRBD2; J gene: TRBJ2-5; V gene: TRBV20-1; clone size: .; CDR3 DNA: TGCAGTGCTCAAGGCACTAGCGGGAGATATGCAGAGACCCAGTACTTC; CDR3 protein: CSAQGTSGRYAETQYF
D gene: .; J gene: TRBJ1-5; V gene: TRBV20-1; clone size: .; CDR3 DNA: TGCAGTGCTATGGGAGGACCCAATCAGCCCCAGCATTTT; CDR3 protein: CSAMGGPNQPQHF
D gene: TRBD1; J gene: TRBJ1-3; V gene: TRBV12-3/TRBV12-4; clone size: few; CDR3 DNA: TGTGCCAGCAGTTACGCCGCTTATGGGACAGGGGCGGGAAACACCATATATTTT; CDR3 protein: CASSYAAYGTGAGNTIYF
D gene: .; J gene: TRBJ2-5; V gene: TRBV18; clone size: many; CDR3 DNA: TGTGCCAGCTCACAGGACCGACATACCCAGTACTTC; CDR3 protein: CASSQDRHTQYF
D gene: TRBD2; J gene: TRBJ2-7; V gene: TRBV20-1; clone size: .; CDR3 DNA: TGCAGTGCGGCAGCGGGGGGGCGATCCTACGAGCAGTACTTC; CDR3 protein: CSAAAGGRSYEQYF
D gene: TRBD2; J gene: TRBJ2-7; V gene: TRBV20-1; clone size: many; CDR3 DNA: TGCAGTGCTAGAGTCGGGCTAGCGGGCTCCTACGAGCAGTACTTC; CDR3 protein: CSARVGLAGSYEQYF
D gene: TRBD2; J gene: TRBJ2-3; V gene: TRBV29-1; clone size: many; CDR3 DNA: TGCAGCGCCCCGGTTAGCGGGAGGGTCCGTATAACAGATACGCAGTATTTT; CDR3 protein: CSAPVSGRVRITDTQYF
D gene: TRBD1; J gene: TRBJ1-6; V gene: TRBV20-1; clone size: few; CDR3 DNA: TGCAGTGCTAGAGATTGGCAGGGGGGGGGTAATTCACCCCTCCACTTT; CDR3 protein: CSARDWQGGGNSPLHF
D gene: TRBD2; J gene: TRBJ2-7; V gene: TRBV20-1; clone size: few; CDR3 DNA: TGCAGTGCTGGGGGTTACCGGGAGGGCTCGAAGCAGTACTTC; CDR3 protein: CSAGGYREGSKQYF
D gene: TRBD2; J gene: TRBJ2-7; V gene: TRBV6-1; clone size: .; CDR3 DNA: TGTGCCAGCAAATGGGAACTAGCGCCCTCCTACGAGCAGTACTTC; CDR3 protein: CASKWELAPSYEQYF
D gene: TRBD1; J gene: TRBJ2-7; V gene: TRBV7-8; clone size: .; CDR3 DNA: TGTGCCAGCAGCCCTCAGGGACAGCCATACGAGCAGTACTTC; CDR3 protein: CASSPQGQPYEQYF
D gene: .; J gene: TRBJ1-5; V gene: TRBV29-1; clone size: few; CDR3 DNA: TGCAGCGTTGCTCTCGACAGTAGCAATCAGCCCCAGCATTTT; CDR3 protein: CSVALDSSNQPQHF
D gene: .; J gene: TRBJ1-6; V gene: TRBV5-1; clone size: few; CDR3 DNA: TGCGCCAGCAGCTGGAGGGACCGGGACTCACCCCTCCACTTT; CDR3 protein: CASSWRDRDSPLHF
D gene: .; J gene: TRBJ1-2; V gene: TRBV12-3/TRBV12-4; clone size: many; CDR3 DNA: TGTGCCAGCAGCCAGACGGGGGGCTACACCTTC; CDR3 protein: CASSQTGGYTF